These 22 T cell receptor beta chains share one sample of origin, sequenced in a study of shared clonotypes between healthy human individuals. Clones were read by immunoSEQ multiplex PCR, and TCRdb kept only the in-frame ones, dropping some. The table records about 820,000 clones, nearly 95% of them present only once. As defined, naive CD8 cells were CD45RO-negative and positively selected for CCR7, with terminally differentiated effector memory CD45RA+ cells excluded. Sequencing was done on a sample of naive CD8+ T cells sorted from blood. The origin of the receptors is a man younger than 40 in good health.

The chain is built from TRBV4-1 and TRBJ2-3, with 9 positions matching TRBD1. CDR1 and CDR2 (germline): MGHRA, YSYEKL. Trimming at V came to 0 bases and at J to 8 bases, leaving 9 bases not matched to a gene. This CDR3 contains 16 residues. The chain's CDR3 is CASSQDRGTGSFTQYF. CDR3 DNA sequence: TGCGCCAGCAGCCAAGATCGAGGGACAGGGTCCTTTACGCAGTATTTT.

The genes are TRBV7-6 and TRBJ2-2; 9 bases are shared with TRBD1. Germline CDR1 SGHVS, CDR2 FNYEAQ. After removal of 1 base from V and 1 base from J, the junction contained 7 bases not matched to a gene. The CDR3 totals 18 residues. This CDR3 reads CASSLDTGTGMNTGELFF. The CDR3 region has the DNA TGTGCCAGCAGCTTAGACACCGGGACAGGGATGAACACCGGGGAGCTGTTTTTT. Filled out from reference TRBV7-6 and TRBJ2-2, the complete variable domain reads GAGVSQSPRYKVTKRGQDVALRCDPISGHVSLYWYRQALGQGPEFLTYFNYEAQQDKSGLPNDRFSAERPEGSISTLTIQRTEQRDSAMYRCASSLDTGTGMNTGELFFGEGSRLTVL.

The rearrangement links TRBV13 to TRBJ2-3; 11 bases agree with TRBD2. The CDR3 sequence is 20 residues long. The germline CDR1 and CDR2 sequences are PRHDT and FYEKMQ (reference sequence). The V gene end was trimmed by 5 bases and the J gene end by 0 bases; junction bases not matched to a gene: 16. CDR3 DNA: TGTGCCAGCAGCGCCAGGACTAGCGGGCAGCCCCCTCCTAGCACAGATACGCAGTATTTT. This codes for CASSARTSGQPPPSTDTQYF. The variable domain in full, with the rest retrieved from reference TRBV13 and TRBJ2-3, is AAGVIQSPRHLIKEKRETATLKCYPIPRHDTVYWYQQGPGQDPQFLISFYEKMQSDKGSIPDRFSAQQFSDYHSELNMSSLELGDSALYFCASSARTSGQPPPSTDTQYFGPGTRLTVL.

The chain joins TRBV11-2 to TRBJ2-5; weak D call: TRBD1 (5 bases). The ends were cut back, 6 bases at V and 5 bases at J, with 10 bases in the middle. The CDR3 covers 12 residues. CDR1 and CDR2 (germline): SGHAT, FQNNGV. The CDR3 protein is CASSRQLETQYF. The CDR3 coding sequence is TGTGCCAGCAGTCGACAGTTGGAGACCCAGTACTTC.

This rearrangement joins TRBV5-4 to TRBJ2-1, with 11 bases identical to TRBD2. There are 17 residues in the CDR3. CDR1 is SGHNT and CDR2 is YYREEE in the germline V gene (reference sequence). V shed 3 bases and J 1 base; nucleotides not matched to a gene: 6. In DNA form, the CDR3 reads TGTGCCAGCAGCTGGGAGGGACTAGCGGATTCCTACAATGAGCAGTTCTTC. Translation gives CASSWEGLADSYNEQFF.

V and J are TRBV27 and TRBJ2-4, with 7 positions matching TRBD1. The ends lost 5 bases at V and 2 bases at J; junction bases unmatched: 6. CDR1 MNHEY and CDR2 SMNVEV come from the germline V gene (reference sequence). This CDR3 contains 15 residues. The CDR3 is CASSTRQGSKNIQYF. DNA of the CDR3: TGTGCCAGCAGTACCCGACAGGGATCCAAAAACATTCAGTACTTC.

V usage is TRBV7-7 and J usage is TRBJ2-6; no firm D call. Trimming shortened V by 5 bases and J by 5 bases, and 22 bases separated the two germline ends. This CDR3 is 18 amino acids long. Germline assignment: CDR1 SSHAT and CDR2 FNYEAQ (reference sequence). The CDR3 is CASSLQIKCHSRANVLTF. DNA of the CDR3: TGTGCCAGCAGCCTTCAGATTAAGTGCCACAGTCGGGCCAACGTCCTGACTTTC.

The CDR3 sequence: CASSHTRPTPRPGELFF. The CDR3 DNA is TGTGCCAGCTCTCACACTCGCCCGACGCCGAGACCCGGGGAGCTGTTTTTT. This sequence joins TRBV18 and TRBJ2-2; D gene unclear. V was pared by 6 bases and J by 6 bases, with 23 bases between. The CDR3 runs 17 residues. The germline CDR1 and CDR2 sequences are KGHSH and LQKENI.

The chain carries TRBV28 and TRBJ2-7; no definite D call. Germline V gene lookup returns CDR1 MDHEN and CDR2 SYDVKM. CDR3 length equals 12 residues. V was shortened by 3 bases and J by 1 base, with 4 bases between the two germline ends. The CDR3 bases are TGTGCCAGCAGTTTCCAGTCCTACGAGCAGTACTTC. It encodes CASSFQSYEQYF.

The chain joins TRBV6-1 to TRBJ1-3, with D tentatively TRBD1 (5 bases). Germline CDR1 MNHNS, CDR2 SASEGT. V was pared by 5 bases and J by 3 bases, with 11 bases between. The CDR3 consists of 14 residues. The CDR3: CASSPLRGGNTIYF. The CDR3 DNA reads TGTGCCAGCAGTCCCTTGAGGGGTGGAAACACCATATATTTT.

A few counts support this clone. This chain uses TRBV19 with TRBJ1-2; TRBD1 matches 7 bases. V lost 3 bases and J lost 7; bases outside the gene matches: 5. Germline-derived CDR1 and CDR2 are LNHDA and SQIVND (reference sequence). The CDR3 consists of 13 residues. The CDR3, as DNA: TGTGCCAGTAGTATCACAGGGGTGAGTGGCTACACCTTC. It encodes CASSITGVSGYTF.

V usage is TRBV5-4 and J usage is TRBJ2-7; the D is unclear. V lost 3 bases and J lost 0, with 13 bases in between. This CDR3 comprises 15 residues. The V gene's germline CDR1 is SGHNT and CDR2 YYREEE (reference sequence). The CDR3 sequence: CASSWLVGGSYEQYF. CDR3 DNA sequence: TGTGCCAGCAGCTGGCTAGTAGGCGGCTCCTACGAGCAGTACTTC.

The V call is TRBV30, the J call TRBJ2-3; D gene unclear. The germline CDR1 and CDR2 sequences are GTSNPN and SVGIG (reference sequence). This CDR3 has 14 amino acids. V was shortened by 4 bases and J by 0 bases, with 11 bases between the two germline ends. The CDR3 coding sequence is TGTGCCTGGAACCCTTTTGGTAGCACAGATACGCAGTATTTT. Its protein product is CAWNPFGSTDTQYF.

V gene TRBV10-2 combines with J gene TRBJ2-7, with 8 nucleotides matching TRBD2. The CDR3 loop spans 16 amino acids. V lost 4 bases and J lost 4; bases outside the gene matches: 12. CDR1 is WSHSY and CDR2 is SAAADI in the germline V gene. CDR3: CASSVFREGLNYEQYF. The CDR3 DNA reads TGCGCCAGCAGTGTTTTTCGGGAGGGCCTTAATTACGAGCAGTACTTC.

The V call is TRBV28, the J call TRBJ1-1; tentative D call: TRBD1 (5 bases). The CDR3 consists of 13 residues. The V end was cut by 3 bases, the J end by 3 bases, with 8 bases between. The germline V gene has CDR1 MDHEN and CDR2 SYDVKM. CDR3 in DNA: TGTGCCAGCAGTTTTGTAGGGGACACTGAAGCTTTCTTT. Translated: CASSFVGDTEAFF.

The rearrangement joins TRBV6-5 to TRBJ2-7; 9 nucleotides match TRBD2. Germline assignment: CDR1 MNHEY and CDR2 SVGAGI. The junction had 7 bases not matched to a gene; V was cut back by 3 bases and J by 4 bases. This CDR3 is 15 amino acids long. CDR3 sequence reads: CASSYLTSGQYEQYF. In nucleotides, the CDR3 is TGTGCCAGCAGTTATCTGACTAGCGGTCAATACGAGCAGTACTTC.

In its sample, this clone was seen once. The chain joins TRBV4-3 to TRBJ1-2; D remains unclear. The CDR3 consists of 14 residues. V was shortened by 0 bases and J by 5 bases, with 10 bases between the two germline ends. Germline CDR1 reads LGHNA; CDR2 reads YSLEER. The chain's CDR3 is CASSQEVSGYGYTF. The CDR3, as DNA: TGCGCCAGCAGCCAAGAAGTCAGTGGATATGGCTACACCTTC.

A remark on this clone: Other DNA sequences in this sample translate to the same CDR3. The chain uses TRBV5-1 and TRBJ2-7, with D perhaps matching TRBD1 (6 bases). CDR3 length: 15 amino acids. V dropped 0 bases and J dropped 0 bases, with 10 bases sitting between them. Germline V gives CDR1 SGHRS, CDR2 YFSETQ. This CDR3 reads CASSLVGGSSYEQYF. CDR3 DNA: TGCGCCAGCAGCTTGGTAGGGGGTAGCTCCTACGAGCAGTACTTC.

The chain is built from TRBV21-1 and TRBJ1-2; no check of the table's D call, TRBD1, against the DNA was made. TRBV21-1 is a pseudogene segment. CDR3 length: 17 amino acids. DNA of the CDR3: TGTGCCAGCAGCAAATACAGGGGTGAAGGGTTGTGCTATGGCTACACCTTC. Translated, it gives CASSKYRGEGLCYGYTF.

The chain employs TRBV19 and TRBJ2-7, with D possibly matching TRBD2 (5 bases). This CDR3 comprises 15 residues. Trimming cost V 5 bases and J 4 bases, with 18 bases left between them. Germline CDR1 and CDR2: LNHDA and SQIVND (reference sequence). CDR3 loop: CASSPRSDFRYEQYF. CDR3 nucleotide sequence: TGTGCCAGTAGTCCGAGATCGGACTTTCGATACGAGCAGTACTTC.

The chain carries TRBV29-1 and TRBJ2-7; D is tentatively TRBD1 or TRBD2 (5 bases each). V shed 3 bases and J shed 4 bases, with 19 bases lying between them. Germline V lookup: CDR1 SQVTM, CDR2 ANQGSEA. This CDR3 is built from 15 residues. CDR3 in DNA: TGCAGCGTTGAGTTGAGTTGGGGGACGGTTTACGAGCAGTACTTC. It translates to CSVELSWGTVYEQYF.

This clone was counted once. The chain uses TRBV7-6 and TRBJ1-5; 7 positions match TRBD1. V lost 5 bases and J lost 4; bases outside the gene matches: 5. The CDR3 spans 14 residues. Germline V gene lookup returns CDR1 SGHVS and CDR2 FNYEAQ. The CDR3 DNA sequence: TGTGCCAGCAGCCCGGGGACAGCAAATCAGCCCCAGCATTTT. Its protein product is CASSPGTANQPQHF.